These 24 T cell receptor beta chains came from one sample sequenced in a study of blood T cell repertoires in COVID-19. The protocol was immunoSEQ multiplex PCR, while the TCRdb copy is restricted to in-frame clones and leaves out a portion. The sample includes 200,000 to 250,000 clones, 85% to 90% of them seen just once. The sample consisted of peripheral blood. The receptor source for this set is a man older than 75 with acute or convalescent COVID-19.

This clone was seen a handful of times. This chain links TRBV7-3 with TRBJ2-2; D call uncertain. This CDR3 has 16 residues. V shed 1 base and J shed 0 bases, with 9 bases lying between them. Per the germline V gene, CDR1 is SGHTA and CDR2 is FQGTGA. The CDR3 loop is CASSLRETANTGELFF. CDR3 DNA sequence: TGTGCCAGCAGCTTAAGAGAAACTGCGAACACCGGGGAGCTGTTTTTT.

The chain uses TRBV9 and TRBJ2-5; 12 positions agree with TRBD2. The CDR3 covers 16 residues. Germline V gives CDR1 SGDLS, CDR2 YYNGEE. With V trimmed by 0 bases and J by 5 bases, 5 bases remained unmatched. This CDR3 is CASSVDLAGGRETQYF. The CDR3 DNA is TGTGCCAGCAGCGTAGATCTAGCGGGGGGGAGGGAGACCCAGTACTTC.

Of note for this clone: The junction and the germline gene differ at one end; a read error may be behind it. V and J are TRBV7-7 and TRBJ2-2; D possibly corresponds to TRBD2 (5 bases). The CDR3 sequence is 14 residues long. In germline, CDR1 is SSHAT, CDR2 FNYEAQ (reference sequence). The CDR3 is CASSLARDTGELFF. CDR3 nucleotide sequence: TGTGCTAGCAGCTTGGCGCGGGACACCGGGGAGCTGTTTTTT.

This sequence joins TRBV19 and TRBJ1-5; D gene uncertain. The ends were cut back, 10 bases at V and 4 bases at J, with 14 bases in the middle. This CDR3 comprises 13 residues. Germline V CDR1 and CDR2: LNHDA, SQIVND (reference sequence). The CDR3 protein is CATSWQYNQPQHF. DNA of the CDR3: TGTGCCACCTCATGGCAGTATAATCAGCCCCAGCATTTT.

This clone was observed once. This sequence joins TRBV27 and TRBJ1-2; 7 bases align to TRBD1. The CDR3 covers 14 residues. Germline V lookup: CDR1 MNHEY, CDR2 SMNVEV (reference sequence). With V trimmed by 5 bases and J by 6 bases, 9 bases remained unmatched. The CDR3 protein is CASSRTGVGDGYTF. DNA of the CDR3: TGTGCCAGCAGTCGCACAGGGGTCGGGGATGGCTACACCTTC.

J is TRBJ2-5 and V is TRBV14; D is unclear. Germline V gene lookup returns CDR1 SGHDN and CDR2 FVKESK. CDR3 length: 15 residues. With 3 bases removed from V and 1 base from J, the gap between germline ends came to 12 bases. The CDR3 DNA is TGTGCCAGCAGCCATCAAAGAACTCGCCAAGAGACCCAGTACTTC. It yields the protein CASSHQRTRQETQYF. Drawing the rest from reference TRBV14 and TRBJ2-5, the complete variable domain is EAGVTQFPSHSVIEKGQTVTLRCDPISGHDNLYWYRRVMGKEIKFLLHFVKESKQDESGMPNNRFLAERTGGTYSTLKVQPAELEDSGVYFCASSHQRTRQETQYFGPGTRLLVL.

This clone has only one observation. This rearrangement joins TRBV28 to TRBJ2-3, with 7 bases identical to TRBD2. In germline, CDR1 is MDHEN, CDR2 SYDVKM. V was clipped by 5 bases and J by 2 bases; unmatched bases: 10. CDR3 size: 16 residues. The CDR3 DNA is TGTGCCAGCAGTGCCCTGGGGCTAGCGGTCACAGATACGCAGTATTTT. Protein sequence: CASSALGLAVTDTQYF.

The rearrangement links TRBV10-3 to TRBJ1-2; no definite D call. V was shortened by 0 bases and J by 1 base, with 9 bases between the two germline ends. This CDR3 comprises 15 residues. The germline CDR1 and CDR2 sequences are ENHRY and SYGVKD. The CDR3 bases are TGTGCCATCAGTGAGTCCGCGGGATATAACTATGGCTACACCTTC. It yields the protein CAISESAGYNYGYTF.

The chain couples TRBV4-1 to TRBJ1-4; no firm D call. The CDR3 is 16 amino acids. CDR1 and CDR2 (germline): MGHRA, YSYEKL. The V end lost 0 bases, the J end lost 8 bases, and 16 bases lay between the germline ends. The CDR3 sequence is CASSQDLQVSREKLFF. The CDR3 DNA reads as TGCGCCAGCAGCCAAGATCTTCAGGTCTCGCGCGAAAAACTGTTTTTT.

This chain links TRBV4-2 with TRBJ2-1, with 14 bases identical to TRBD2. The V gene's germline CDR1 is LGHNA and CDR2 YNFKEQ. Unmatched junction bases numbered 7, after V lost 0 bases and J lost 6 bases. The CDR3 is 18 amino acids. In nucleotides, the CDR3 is TGTGCCAGCAGCCAAGAATCCCTCGGACTAGCGGGGGGCAATGAGCAGTTCTTC. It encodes CASSQESLGLAGGNEQFF.

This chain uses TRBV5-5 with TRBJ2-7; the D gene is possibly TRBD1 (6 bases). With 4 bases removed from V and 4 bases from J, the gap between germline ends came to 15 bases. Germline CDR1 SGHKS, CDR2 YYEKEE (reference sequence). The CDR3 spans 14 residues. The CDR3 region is CASSRDQGTYEQYF. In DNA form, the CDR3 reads TGTGCCAGCAGCCGGGACCAGGGGACGTACGAGCAGTACTTC.

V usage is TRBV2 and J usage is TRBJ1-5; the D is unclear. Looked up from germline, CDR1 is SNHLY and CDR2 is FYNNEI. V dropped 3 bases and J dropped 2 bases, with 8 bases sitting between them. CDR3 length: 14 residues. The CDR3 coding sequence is TGTGCCAGCAGTGATAGACGGGGCAATCAGCCCCAGCATTTT. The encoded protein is CASSDRRGNQPQHF. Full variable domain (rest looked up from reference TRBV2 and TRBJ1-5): EPEVTQTPSHQVTQMGQEVILRCVPISNHLYFYWYRQILGQKVEFLVSFYNNEISEKSEIFDDQFSVERPDGSNFTLKIRSTKLEDSAMYFCASSDRRGNQPQHFGDGTRLSIL.

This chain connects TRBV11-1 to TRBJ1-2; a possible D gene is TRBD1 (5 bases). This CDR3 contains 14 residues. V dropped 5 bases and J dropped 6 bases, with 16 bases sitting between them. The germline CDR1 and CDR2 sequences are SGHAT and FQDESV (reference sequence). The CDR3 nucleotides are TGTGCCAGCAGCCTTGACAGCTCCTCAGATGGCTACACCTTC. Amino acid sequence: CASSLDSSSDGYTF.

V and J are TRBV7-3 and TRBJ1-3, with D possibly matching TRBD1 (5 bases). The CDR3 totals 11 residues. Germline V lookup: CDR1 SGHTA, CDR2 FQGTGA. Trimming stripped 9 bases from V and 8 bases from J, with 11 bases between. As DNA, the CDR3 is TGTGCCAGGGGGCCAGGAGACACCATATATTTT. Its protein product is CARGPGDTIYF.

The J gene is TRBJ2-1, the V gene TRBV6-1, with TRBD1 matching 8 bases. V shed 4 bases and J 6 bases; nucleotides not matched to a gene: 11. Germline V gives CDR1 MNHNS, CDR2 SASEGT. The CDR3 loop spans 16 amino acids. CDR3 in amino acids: CASSATDRGLINEQFF. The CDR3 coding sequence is TGTGCCAGCAGTGCAACCGACAGGGGCTTGATCAATGAGCAGTTCTTC.

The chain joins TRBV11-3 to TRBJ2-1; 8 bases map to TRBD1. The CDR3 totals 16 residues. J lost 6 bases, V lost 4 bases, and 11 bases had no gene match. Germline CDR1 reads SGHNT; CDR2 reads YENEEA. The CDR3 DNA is TGTGCCAGCAGCTCAGACGGACAGGGATCCCTCAATGAGCAGTTCTTC. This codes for CASSSDGQGSLNEQFF. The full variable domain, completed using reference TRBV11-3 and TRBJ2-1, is EAGVVQSPRYKIIEKKQPVAFWCNPISGHNTLYWYLQNLGQGPELLIRYENEEAVDDSQLPKDRFSAERLKGVDSTLKIQPAELGDSAVYLCASSSDGQGSLNEQFFGPGTRLTVL.

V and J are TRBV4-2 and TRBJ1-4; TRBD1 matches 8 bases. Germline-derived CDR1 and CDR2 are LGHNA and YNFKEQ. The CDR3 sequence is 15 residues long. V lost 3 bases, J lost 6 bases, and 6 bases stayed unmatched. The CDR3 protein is CASSHPGQGDEKLFF. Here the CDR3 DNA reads TGTGCCAGCAGCCATCCCGGACAGGGTGATGAAAAACTGTTTTTT.

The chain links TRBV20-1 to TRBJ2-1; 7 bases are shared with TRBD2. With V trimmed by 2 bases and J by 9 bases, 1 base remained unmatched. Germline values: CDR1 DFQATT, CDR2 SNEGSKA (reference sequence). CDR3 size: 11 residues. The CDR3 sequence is CSARSGIEQFF. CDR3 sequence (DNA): TGCAGTGCTAGAAGCGGGATTGAGCAGTTCTTC.

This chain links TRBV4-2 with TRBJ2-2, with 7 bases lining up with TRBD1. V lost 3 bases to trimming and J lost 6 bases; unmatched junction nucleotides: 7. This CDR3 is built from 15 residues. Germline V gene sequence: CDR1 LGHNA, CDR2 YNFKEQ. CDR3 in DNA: TGTGCCAGCAGCCAGCCCTCGACAGGGTCCGGGGAGCTGTTTTTT. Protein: CASSQPSTGSGELFF.

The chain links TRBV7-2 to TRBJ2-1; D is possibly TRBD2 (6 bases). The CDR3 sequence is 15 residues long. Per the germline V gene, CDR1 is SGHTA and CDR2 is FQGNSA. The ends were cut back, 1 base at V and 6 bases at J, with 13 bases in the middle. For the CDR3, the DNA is TGTGCCAGCAGCTTAGACCACGGGAGTAGCAATGAGCAGTTCTTC. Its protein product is CASSLDHGSSNEQFF.

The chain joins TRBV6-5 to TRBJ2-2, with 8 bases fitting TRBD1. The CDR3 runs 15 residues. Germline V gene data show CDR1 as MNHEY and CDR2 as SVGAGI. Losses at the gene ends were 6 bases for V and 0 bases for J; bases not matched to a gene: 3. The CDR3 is CASSQQGANTGELFF. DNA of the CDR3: TGTGCCAGCAGCCAACAGGGGGCGAACACCGGGGAGCTGTTTTTT.

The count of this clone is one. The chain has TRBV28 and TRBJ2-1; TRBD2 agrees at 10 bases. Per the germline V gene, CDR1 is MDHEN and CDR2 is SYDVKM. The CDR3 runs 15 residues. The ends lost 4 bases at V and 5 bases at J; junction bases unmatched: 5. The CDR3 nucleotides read TGTGCCAGCAGTTCGCTAGCGGGAGTTGACAATGAGCAGTTCTTC. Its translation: CASSSLAGVDNEQFF. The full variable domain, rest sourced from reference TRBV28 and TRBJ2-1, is DVKVTQSSRYLVKRTGEKVFLECVQDMDHENMFWYRQDPGLGLRLIYFSYDVKMKEKGDIPEGYSVSREKKERFSLILESASTNQTSMYLCASSSLAGVDNEQFFGPGTRLTVL.

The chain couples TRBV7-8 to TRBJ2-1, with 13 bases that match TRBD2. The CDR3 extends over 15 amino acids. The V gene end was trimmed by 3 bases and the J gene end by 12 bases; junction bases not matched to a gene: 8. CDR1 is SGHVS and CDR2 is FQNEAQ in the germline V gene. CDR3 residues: CASSFGLAGEEGQFF. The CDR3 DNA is TGTGCCAGCAGCTTCGGACTAGCGGGGGAGGAAGGGCAGTTCTTC.

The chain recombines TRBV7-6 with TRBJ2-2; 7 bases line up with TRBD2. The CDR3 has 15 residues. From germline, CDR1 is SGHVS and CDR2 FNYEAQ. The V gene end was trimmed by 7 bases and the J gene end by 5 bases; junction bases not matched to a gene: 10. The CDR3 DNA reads TGTGCCAGCACCACGGGACTAACGAGAACCGGGGAGCTGTTTTTT. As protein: CASTTGLTRTGELFF.